These 8 T cell receptor beta chains originate from one sample sequenced in a study of human T cells and chemical hapten exposure. TCRdb called the RACE reads again in MiXCR, with one record for every CDR3 protein. The data show around 340,000 distinct CDR3 sequences, approximately 6.3% seen once. As for time point: patch test 1, 2 weeks after DPC sensitization. Described treatment: therapeutic diphenylcyclopropenone sensitization with weekly scalp DPC. Sequenced here: whole blood, sampled in connection with sensitization to the hapten diphenylcyclopropenone (DPC). These receptors all come from a young woman with alopecia areata. Some clones in this sample may be carry-over from other donors' samples.

This clonotype has just a few counts. In DNA form, the CDR3 reads TGTGCCAGCAGTTACTCAGGGGACAATTCACCCCTCCACTTT. The encoded protein is CASSYSGDNSPLHF. The chain couples TRBV6-5 to TRBJ1-6; possibly TRBD1 for D (5 bases). The CDR3 covers 14 residues. Germline CDR1 and CDR2: MNHEY and SVGAGI. V lost 0 bases, J lost 7 bases, and 7 bases lay in between.

This clonotype was found a few times. The CDR3 spells CASSYREGAQPQHF. The DNA for the CDR3 is TGTGCCAGCAGTTACAGAGAGGGGGCTCAGCCCCAGCATTTT. The chain links TRBV6-5 to TRBJ1-5; 7 nucleotides match TRBD1. V lost 2 bases to trimming and J lost 6 bases; unmatched junction nucleotides: 4. There are 14 residues in the CDR3. Germline V lookup: CDR1 MNHEY, CDR2 SVGAGI.

This clonotype was observed many times. This chain connects TRBV20-1 to TRBJ2-3, with 8 bases that match TRBD2. Per germline, CDR1 DFQATT and CDR2 SNEGSKA (reference sequence). J gave up 0 bases and V 3 bases, and 8 bases lay outside the gene matches. The CDR3 loop spans 16 amino acids. The CDR3 nucleotides are TGCAGTGCTAGCTCACGGGGGGGGATTAGCACAGATACGCAGTATTTT. Translating gives CSASSRGGISTDTQYF.

This clonotype was picked up a small number of times. The CDR3 DNA follows: TGTGCCAGCAGCTTAGGGGGTCGGGGAGATCAGCCCCAGCATTTT. Translation gives CASSLGGRGDQPQHF. V usage is TRBV13 and J usage is TRBJ1-5, with unresolved D. The CDR3 runs 15 residues. Germline-derived CDR1 and CDR2 are PRHDT and FYEKMQ (reference sequence). The V and J ends lost 0 bases and 5 bases respectively, with 11 bases between them.

V usage is TRBV10-3 and J usage is TRBJ2-3; D might be TRBD2 (6 bases). Germline loops: CDR1 ENHRY, CDR2 SYGVKD. V dropped 0 bases and J dropped 5 bases, with 12 bases sitting between them. This CDR3 region has 15 residues. CDR3 bases: TGTGCCATCAGTGAGTCCGGGGGACCCGTAGATACGCAGTATTTT. Protein product: CAISESGGPVDTQYF.

The chain joins TRBV2 to TRBJ2-7; 7 bases map to TRBD1. Germline values: CDR1 SNHLY, CDR2 FYNNEI. Trimming removed 5 bases from V and 6 bases from J; junction bases left unmatched: 4. The CDR3 is made up of 12 amino acids. The CDR3 sequence: CASSRQGPEQYF. CDR3 DNA sequence: TGTGCCAGCAGTCGACAGGGTCCCGAGCAGTACTTC.

The chain recombines TRBV28 with TRBJ2-4; TRBD2 matches at 8 bases. CDR1 is MDHEN, CDR2 SYDVKM, per germline. V lost 4 bases, J lost 8 bases, and 10 bases stayed unmatched. The CDR3 spans 15 residues. CDR3 sequence: CASSSGGAIGDIQYF. For the CDR3, the DNA is TGTGCCAGCAGTTCCGGGGGGGCTATCGGAGACATTCAGTACTTC.

This clonotype was counted many times. The V call is TRBV5-4, the J call TRBJ2-4, with 7 bases fitting TRBD1. Germline CDR1 is SGHNT and CDR2 is YYREEE (reference sequence). The CDR3 loop spans 16 amino acids. Trimming removed 4 bases from V and 6 bases from J; junction bases left unmatched: 13. Here the CDR3 DNA reads TGTGCCAGCAGCCCCCATAAAGAGGGGGCTAGAAACATTCAGTACTTC. It specifies CASSPHKEGARNIQYF.